Each of the 6 T cell receptor beta chains below was sequenced from the same sample in a study of T cell responses to AZD1222 COVID-19 vaccine. TCRdb's table, derived via immunoSEQ multiplex PCR, lists solely in-frame clones and lacks some. Among 150,000 or so clones listed, about 94% were seen once. The material was peripheral blood, obtained on day 0 of AZD1222 vaccination. These receptors were obtained from an adult in good health.

V is TRBV5-5 and J is TRBJ2-7; 9 bases fit TRBD1. Germline trimming cut 6 bases from V and 1 base from J; bases unmatched to any gene: 5. This CDR3 spans 14 amino acids. The germline gives CDR1 SGHKS, CDR2 YYEKEE (reference sequence). CDR3 nucleotides: TGTGCCAGCAACACAGGGGGCGAATCCTACGAGCAGTACTTC. Translated: CASNTGGESYEQYF.

This clone has only one observation. The chain carries TRBV7-9 and TRBJ1-1; a weak D match, TRBD1 (5 bases). The germline V gene encodes CDR1 SEHNR and CDR2 FQNEAQ (reference sequence). V lost 1 base and J 0 bases, leaving 9 bases between the germline ends. The CDR3 is 15 amino acids. This CDR3 reads CASSLVAGLNTEAFF. The CDR3 DNA reads TGTGCCAGCAGCTTAGTGGCAGGGCTGAACACTGAAGCTTTCTTT.

J is TRBJ2-2 and V is TRBV3-1 (or the pseudogene TRBV3-2); TRBD2 agrees at 10 bases. Germline V gives CDR1 LGHDT, CDR2 YNNKEL (reference sequence). V lost 6 bases and J lost 5; bases outside the gene matches: 6. The CDR3 sequence is 15 residues long. The chain's CDR3 is CASRQLAGVTGELFF. CDR3 DNA sequence: TGTGCCAGCAGACAGCTAGCGGGAGTAACCGGGGAGCTGTTTTTT.

The chain joins TRBV30 to TRBJ1-1, with D tentatively TRBD1 (5 bases). The CDR3 spans 12 residues. V gave up 3 bases and J gave up 4 bases, with 9 bases separating them. From germline, CDR1 is GTSNPN and CDR2 SVGIG (reference sequence). This CDR3 is CAWSITGTEAFF. The CDR3 region has the DNA TGTGCCTGGAGCATCACAGGCACTGAAGCTTTCTTT.

The chain combines TRBV14 with TRBJ1-2, with 8 bases aligning to TRBD1. The germline CDR1 and CDR2 sequences are SGHDN and FVKESK. This CDR3 contains 16 residues. V lost 1 base, J lost 8 bases, and 12 bases stayed unmatched. DNA of the CDR3: TGTGCCAGCAGCCAAGTCCGCCCGGGGCAGGGGGCAGGCTACACCTTC. Its translation: CASSQVRPGQGAGYTF.

Worth noting for this clone: The junction and the germline gene differ at one end; a read error may be behind it. The V gene is TRBV7-9, the J gene TRBJ2-2; TRBD2 matches at 8 bases. CDR3 size: 15 residues. Germline CDR1 and CDR2: SEHNR and FQNEAQ (reference sequence). CDR3 protein: CASSVAGTNTGELFF. CDR3 sequence (DNA): TGTGCCAGCAGCGTAGCGGGGACGAACACCGGGGAGCTGTTTTTT.